A single sample is the source of the 5 T cell receptor beta chains below, sequenced in a study of T cell repertoires in cytomegalovirus infection. TCRdb used MiXCR to reprocess the reads, holding one entry per CDR3 protein. The sample shows more than 140,000 distinct CDR3 sequences, roughly 6% of them seen only once. The sequenced sample was PBMCs. The receptors stem from a human donor in good health (CMV status not recorded). Some clones in this sample may be carry-over from other donors' samples.

The rearrangement links TRBV5-1 to TRBJ1-1; D might be TRBD1 (5 bases). V dropped 0 bases and J dropped 5 bases, with 8 bases sitting between them. The length of the CDR3 is 13 residues. The germline CDR1 and CDR2 sequences are SGHRS and YFSETQ. For the CDR3, the DNA is TGCGCCAGCAGCTTGGGCAGGGAGACTGAAGCTTTCTTT. Amino acids: CASSLGRETEAFF. Drawing the rest from reference TRBV5-1 and TRBJ1-1, the complete variable domain is KAGVTQTPRYLIKTRGQQVTLSCSPISGHRSVSWYQQTPGQGLQFLFEYFSETQRNKGNFPGRFSGRQFSNSRSEMNVSTLELGDSALYLCASSLGRETEAFFGQGTRLTVV.

The rearrangement uses TRBV15 and TRBJ2-5; TRBD2 aligns across 10 bases. Germline CDR1 reads LNHNV; CDR2 reads YYDKDF (reference sequence). After removal of 0 bases from V and 1 base from J, the junction contained 2 bases not matched to a gene. This CDR3 comprises 16 residues. The CDR3 loop is CATSRDLAGAQETQYF. CDR3 DNA: TGTGCCACCAGCAGAGATCTAGCGGGGGCCCAAGAGACCCAGTACTTC. The variable domain in full, completed from reference TRBV15 and TRBJ2-5, reads DAMVIQNPRYQVTQFGKPVTLSCSQTLNHNVMYWYQQKSSQAPKLLFHYYDKDFNNEADTPDNFQSRRPNTSFCFLDIRSPGLGDTAMYLCATSRDLAGAQETQYFGPGTRLLVL.

This clonotype was detected only a few times. The V gene is TRBV19, the J gene TRBJ1-2; D remains ambiguous. This CDR3 is 16 amino acids long. CDR1 is LNHDA, CDR2 SQIVND, per germline (reference sequence). The V gene lost 8 bases and the J gene lost 4 bases, with 23 bases spanning the gap. CDR3 region: CASRTTGSLNRYGYTF. CDR3 bases: TGTGCCAGTCGAACGACGGGGTCGTTGAACCGCTATGGCTACACCTTC.

This clonotype was counted many times. The chain recombines TRBV19 with TRBJ2-2, with unresolved D. Looked up from germline, CDR1 is LNHDA and CDR2 is SQIVND (reference sequence). This CDR3 contains 15 residues. Trimming removed 5 bases from V and 2 bases from J, with 12 bases in between. CDR3 loop: CASSPRRGNTGELFF. DNA of the CDR3: TGTGCCAGTAGTCCCCGACGAGGAAACACCGGGGAGCTGTTTTTT. The variable domain in full, completed from reference TRBV19 and TRBJ2-2, reads DGGITQSPKYLFRKEGQNVTLSCEQNLNHDAMYWYRQDPGQGLRLIYYSQIVNDFQKGDIAEGYSVSREKKESFPLTVTSAQKNPTAFYLCASSPRRGNTGELFFGEGSRLTVL.

Details on this clonotype: The junction and the germline gene differ at one end; a read error may be behind it. CDR3: CAGSHPQAGGTEAFF. CDR3 sequence (DNA): TGTGCCGGCAGCCACCCCCAAGCAGGGGGTACTGAAGCTTTCTTT. The chain links TRBV11-1 to TRBJ1-1; 7 nucleotides match TRBD1. The CDR3 is made up of 15 amino acids. The germline V gene has CDR1 SGHAT and CDR2 FQDESV (reference sequence).